Listed here are 18 T cell receptor beta chains from one sample, sequenced in a study of cytomegalovirus exposure and HLA in healthy donors. Researchers ran the PCR with 60 Vbeta and 13 Jbeta primers. Only in-frame clones appear in the TCRdb table, and some are missing; sequencing was by immunoSEQ multiplex PCR. The table includes approximately 160,000 clones, about 68% detected once. The specimen was PBMCs. These receptors originate from a young man in good health and CMV-seronegative.

The chain couples TRBV9 to TRBJ1-1; tentative D call: TRBD1 (6 bases). The germline CDR1 and CDR2 sequences are SGDLS and YYNGEE. Between the trimmed V and J ends, which lost 0 bases and 6 bases, there was a span of 9 bases. The CDR3 loop spans 13 amino acids. CDR3 in DNA: TGTGCCAGCAGCGTAGGGGGGGGCTCTGAAGCTTTCTTT. It codes for CASSVGGGSEAFF.

The V call is TRBV2, the J call TRBJ2-5; TRBD2 matches 11 bases. Germline V gene sequence: CDR1 SNHLY, CDR2 FYNNEI. J gave up 5 bases and V 2 bases, and 4 bases lay outside the gene matches. The CDR3 consists of 15 residues. The CDR3, as DNA: TGTGCCAGCAGTGAATCACTAGCGGGAGTGGAGACCCAGTACTTC. It specifies CASSESLAGVETQYF.

The V and J genes are TRBV28 and TRBJ2-7, with 12 positions matching TRBD2. CDR1 MDHEN and CDR2 SYDVKM come from the germline V gene. Germline trimming cut 4 bases from V and 1 base from J; bases unmatched to any gene: 2. This CDR3 region has 15 residues. The CDR3 region has the DNA TGTGCCAGCAGTTCCCTAGCGGGAGGGTCCTACGAGCAGTACTTC. It translates to CASSSLAGGSYEQYF.

A note on this clone: Relative to the germline gene, one junction end is altered; a read error may explain this. This chain uses TRBV7-9 with TRBJ2-1; 11 positions agree with TRBD2. The CDR3 contains 18 residues. The germline CDR1 and CDR2 sequences are SEHNR and FQNEAQ (reference sequence). CDR3 DNA sequence: TGTTCCAGCAGCTTACCGCGGAGACTAGCGGGGAAACACAATGAGCAGTTCTTC. Encoded protein: CSSSLPRRLAGKHNEQFF.

The chain recombines TRBV7-9 with TRBJ1-2; 7 bases are shared with TRBD1. The CDR3 consists of 14 residues. Germline V gene lookup returns CDR1 SEHNR and CDR2 FQNEAQ (reference sequence). V lost 7 bases, J lost 8 bases, and 13 bases stayed unmatched. The CDR3 protein is CASTSARGPRGYTF. CDR3 coding DNA: TGTGCCAGCACCTCGGCGAGGGGGCCAAGAGGCTACACCTTC.

The chain couples TRBV9 to TRBJ2-5; 7 bases fit TRBD2. V lost 1 base, J lost 4 bases, and 10 bases stayed unmatched. The germline gives CDR1 SGDLS, CDR2 YYNGEE. The CDR3 sequence is 16 residues long. CDR3 bases: TGTGCCAGCAGCGTAACCTCGCTGGGGGGGTCAGAGACCCAGTACTTC. Translated, it gives CASSVTSLGGSETQYF.

The chain couples TRBV19 to TRBJ1-2; TRBD1 aligns across 7 bases. This CDR3 is 14 amino acids long. The V segment lost 6 bases and the J segment 4 bases; nucleotides outside the gene matches: 8. Germline-derived CDR1 and CDR2 are LNHDA and SQIVND (reference sequence). The CDR3 loop is CASSPGQHPYGYTF. CDR3 nucleotides: TGTGCCAGTAGCCCGGGACAGCACCCCTATGGCTACACCTTC.

Only a few counts were recorded for this clone. The gene calls are TRBV5-5 and TRBJ1-1; TRBD1 matches at 10 bases. Per germline, CDR1 SGHKS and CDR2 YYEKEE (reference sequence). The CDR3 is 14 amino acids. The J segment lost 5 bases and the V segment lost 0 bases, leaving 1 base of the junction unmatched. CDR3: CASSLEGQGTEAFF. CDR3 DNA: TGTGCCAGCAGCTTGGAGGGACAGGGGACTGAAGCTTTCTTT. Variable domain in full (rest from reference TRBV5-5 and TRBJ1-1): DAGVTQSPTHLIKTRGQQVTLRCSPISGHKSVSWYQQVLGQGPQFIFQYYEKEERGRGNFPDRFSARQFPNYSSELNVNALLLGDSALYLCASSLEGQGTEAFFGQGTRLTVV.

This chain uses TRBV6-1 with TRBJ2-7, with 10 bases fitting TRBD2. Trimming cost V 3 bases and J 0 bases; bases outside gene matches: 5. The CDR3 consists of 16 residues. Germline CDR1 reads MNHNS; CDR2 reads SASEGT. CDR3 sequence: CASSETAGGPSYEQYF. CDR3 bases: TGTGCCAGCAGTGAGACAGCGGGAGGGCCCTCCTACGAGCAGTACTTC.

The chain uses TRBV18 and TRBJ1-1; D is unresolved. There are 13 residues in the CDR3. Germline V gene lookup returns CDR1 KGHSH and CDR2 LQKENI. Trimming shortened V by 3 bases and J by 2 bases, and 7 bases separated the two germline ends. CDR3 nucleotides: TGTGCCAGCTCACCTGTCAGAAACACTGAAGCTTTCTTT. It specifies CASSPVRNTEAFF.

The genes are TRBV28 and TRBJ2-3, with D tentatively TRBD2 (6 bases). The V gene lost 11 bases and the J gene lost 8 bases, with 11 bases spanning the gap. Germline assignment: CDR1 MDHEN and CDR2 SYDVKM. The CDR3 has 10 residues. The CDR3 spells CAAGSGTQYF. CDR3 sequence (DNA): TGTGCCGCGGGGAGCGGTACGCAGTATTTT.

The chain has TRBV28 and TRBJ1-2; 9 bases agree with TRBD1. From germline, CDR1 is MDHEN and CDR2 SYDVKM. V dropped 5 bases and J dropped 8; count of bases not matched to a gene: 9. There are 14 residues in the CDR3. The CDR3 bases are TGTGCCAGCAGTCAACAGGGGGCACGCAGGGGCTACACCTTC. It yields the protein CASSQQGARRGYTF.

This chain connects TRBV5-4 to TRBJ2-7, with TRBD2 identical over 11 bases. The CDR3 loop spans 16 amino acids. Trimming cost V 2 bases and J 5 bases; bases outside gene matches: 9. The germline V gene has CDR1 SGHNT and CDR2 YYREEE (reference sequence). DNA of the CDR3: TGTGCCAGCAGCTTCTTGACTAGCGGGGCGAGCCACGAGCAGTACTTC. Protein product: CASSFLTSGASHEQYF.

This chain connects TRBV5-1 to TRBJ1-5; D is unclear. With 4 bases removed from V and 9 bases from J, the gap between germline ends came to 14 bases. This CDR3 has 13 amino acids. Germline V CDR1 and CDR2: SGHRS, YFSETQ. The CDR3: CASSPLTGWPQHF. The CDR3 DNA reads as TGCGCCAGCAGCCCTTTAACGGGGTGGCCCCAGCATTTT.

This clone showed up just once. For the CDR3, the DNA is TGTGCCAGCAGTAGAGAGCCGGGAGTTGGACCCTACGAGCAGTACTTC. It yields the protein CASSREPGVGPYEQYF. The rearrangement joins TRBV27 to TRBJ2-5; maybe TRBD2 (6 bases). The J call is uncertain, as TRBJ2-7 better fits the DNA end. Germline V gives CDR1 MNHEY, CDR2 SMNVEV (reference sequence). The length of the CDR3 is 16 residues.

The V gene is TRBV6-4, the J gene TRBJ1-1, with a tentative D call TRBD1 (6 bases). The CDR3 length is 14 residues. Trimming removed 3 bases from V and 1 base from J, with 9 bases in between. The germline CDR1 and CDR2 sequences are MRHNA and SNTAGT. This chain's CDR3 is CASSERTENTEAFF. The CDR3 DNA is TGTGCCAGCAGTGAGCGGACAGAGAACACTGAAGCTTTCTTT.

Concerning this clone: Here the CDR3 omits its conserved ending phenylalanine or tryptophan, so a read error is the likely source. The DNA is omitted, as the CDR3 cannot be located on it reliably, and the CDR3 follows TCRdb's listing. This chain joins TRBV29-1 and TRBJ2-7; the table's D call, TRBD1, has no DNA check behind it. The CDR3 is 11 amino acids in total, end residues counted. CDR1 and CDR2 from the germline V gene are SQVTM and ANQGSEA. This CDR3 is CSGGLGTGGVM.

The chain has TRBV7-6 and TRBJ2-3; TRBD2 matches 9 bases. With 1 base clipped from V and 4 bases from J, the junction kept 12 bases outside the gene matches. The CDR3 runs 18 residues. Germline-derived CDR1 and CDR2 are SGHVS and FNYEAQ. The CDR3 region has the DNA TGTGCCAGCAGCTTAGGGGGGTACGGTAGCGGGAGCGCAGATACGCAGTATTTT. Encoded protein: CASSLGGYGSGSADTQYF.